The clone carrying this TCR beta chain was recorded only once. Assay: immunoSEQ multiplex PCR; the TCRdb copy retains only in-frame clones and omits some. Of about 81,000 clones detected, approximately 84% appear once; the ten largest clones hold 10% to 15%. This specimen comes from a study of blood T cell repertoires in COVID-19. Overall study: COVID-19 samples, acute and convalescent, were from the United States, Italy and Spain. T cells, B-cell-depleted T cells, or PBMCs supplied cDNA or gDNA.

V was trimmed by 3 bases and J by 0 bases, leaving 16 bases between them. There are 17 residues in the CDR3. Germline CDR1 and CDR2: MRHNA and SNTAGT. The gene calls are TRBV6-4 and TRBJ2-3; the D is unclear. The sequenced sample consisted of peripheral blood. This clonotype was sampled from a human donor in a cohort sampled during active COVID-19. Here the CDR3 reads CASSDNNYGASTDTQYF. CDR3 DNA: TGTGCCAGCAGTGATAATAACTACGGAGCTAGCACAGATACGCAGTATTTT.